This T cell receptor (beta chain) was retrieved from a study of blood T cell repertoires in COVID-19. Overall study context: COVID-19 samples, acute and convalescent, were from the United States, Italy and Spain. In each case, the material was cDNA or gDNA derived from T cells, B-cell-depleted T cells, or PBMCs.

A Seattle source enrolled patients during active infection and followed them longitudinally. The CDR3 is 15 amino acids. V was pared by 4 bases and J by 2 bases, with 6 bases of the junction left unmatched. Germline loops: CDR1 SGDLS, CDR2 YYNGEE. Per the study methods: Quantification of nucleated cells was approximated via reference gene primer amplification. Sequenced by immunoSEQ multiplex PCR; TCRdb stores in-frame clones only, minus some. V and J calls and clone size are as listed in that table; D and trimming were resolved from the DNA. The data hold around 150,000 clones, with 85% to 90% observed a single time.

The receptor was derived from an older woman with COVID-19, enrolled during active disease. This chain connects TRBV9 to TRBJ2-7; 10 nucleotides align to TRBD2. The sequenced sample was peripheral blood. The CDR3 is CASSPPSGGPYEQYF. DNA of the CDR3: TGTGCCAGCAGCCCGCCTAGCGGGGGCCCCTACGAGCAGTACTTC.